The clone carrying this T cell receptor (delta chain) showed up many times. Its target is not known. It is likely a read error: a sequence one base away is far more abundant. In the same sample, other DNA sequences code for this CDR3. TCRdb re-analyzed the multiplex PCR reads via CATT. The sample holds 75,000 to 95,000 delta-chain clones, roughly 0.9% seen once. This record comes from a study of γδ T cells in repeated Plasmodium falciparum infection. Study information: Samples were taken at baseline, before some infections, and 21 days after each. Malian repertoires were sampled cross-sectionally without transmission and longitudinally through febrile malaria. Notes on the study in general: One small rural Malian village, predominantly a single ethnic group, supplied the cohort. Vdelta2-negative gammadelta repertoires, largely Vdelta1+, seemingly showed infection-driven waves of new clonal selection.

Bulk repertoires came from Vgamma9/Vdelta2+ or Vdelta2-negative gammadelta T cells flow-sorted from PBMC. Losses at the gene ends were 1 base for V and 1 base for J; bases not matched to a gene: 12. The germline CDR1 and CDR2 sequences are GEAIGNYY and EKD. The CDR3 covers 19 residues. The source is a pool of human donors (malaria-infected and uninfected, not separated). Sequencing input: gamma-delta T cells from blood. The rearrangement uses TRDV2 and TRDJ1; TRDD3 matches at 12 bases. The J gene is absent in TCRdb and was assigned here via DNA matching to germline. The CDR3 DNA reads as TGTGCCTGTGACACTACTCCCGTACTGGGGGATACTGCCACCGATAAACTCATCTTT. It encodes CACDTTPVLGDTATDKLIF.